What follows describes a single TCR beta chain. Its specificity is unknown. CDR1 and CDR2 from the germline V gene are MDHEN and SYDVKM. CDR3 size: 16 residues. V was pared by 2 bases and J by 3 bases, with 13 bases between. The data were obtained in a study of T cell responses to AZD1222 COVID-19 vaccine. Notes on the study in general: CD4 TCRs covered the whole spike, strongest at regions 160-218 and 743-854. Baseline testing showed seropositivity in only a handful of AZD1222 recipients. Targeting of unmutated variant regions was reportedly seen in nearly half of spike-specific TCRs. All repertoire sampling was performed exclusively after the peak T cell response.

Some clones are missing from TCRdb's copy, which holds only in-frame ones; the method was immunoSEQ multiplex PCR. The sample has over 90,000 clones, around 90% seen once; the top ten hold around 20%. The chain has TRBV28 and TRBJ1-4; no firm D call. This TCR came from an adult in good health. The sequences come from peripheral blood, collected on day 0 of AZD1222 vaccination. The CDR3 nucleotides read TGTGCCAGCAGTTTAAATCTCCTAGCGGCTAATGAAAAACTGTTTTTT. This encodes CASSLNLLAANEKLFF.